The TCR beta chain under discussion was sequenced for a study of control samples from healthy donors and cancer patients. Trimming pared 0 bases from V and 5 bases from J, leaving 16 bases between. The CDR3 runs 17 residues. Germline values: CDR1 SGHTA, CDR2 FQGTGA. Method: immunoSEQ multiplex PCR; TCRdb's copy keeps in-frame clones and lacks some. The sample holds tens of thousands of clones; roughly 85% are singletons and the top ten take less than 25%. The sequenced sample consisted of PBMCs. The receptor was isolated from a man aged 55 to 69 with head and neck cancer. The gene calls are TRBV7-3 and TRBJ2-2; no clear D gene. This chain's CDR3 is CASSLTPRGPRTGELFF. CDR3 in DNA: TGTGCCAGCAGCTTAACCCCGAGAGGACCGCGGACCGGGGAGCTGTTTTTT.